Below, 7 T cell receptor beta chains from the same sample are listed, as sequenced in a study of CD8+ T cells in alopecia areata. RNA was extracted and reverse transcribed into cDNA as the sequencing template. TCRdb's copy holds only in-frame clones and misses some; the assay was immunoSEQ multiplex PCR. The data contain some 170,000 clones, roughly 50% of them singletons. The treatment was: oral pan-JAK inhibitor, 5-10 mg twice daily. The sequences come from CD4+ T cells sorted from blood, collected around week 55, from a patient treated with tofacitinib. The receptors shown here come from a human donor with alopecia areata.

This clone was counted between two and nine times. V gene TRBV5-4 combines with J gene TRBJ1-1, with D tentatively TRBD1 (6 bases). The germline V gene encodes CDR1 SGHNT and CDR2 YYREEE (reference sequence). CDR3 size: 13 residues. With 0 bases removed from V and 12 bases from J, the gap between germline ends came to 15 bases. CDR3 nucleotide sequence: TGTGCCAGCAGCTTGGTAGGCAGGGGAGGAACTTTCTTT. This codes for CASSLVGRGGTFF.

This clone came up a few times. The CDR3 DNA sequence: TGTGCCTCCGCGGGCTCTGAAGCTTTCTTT. It codes for CASAGSEAFF. The chain couples TRBV30 to TRBJ1-1; D not certain. The CDR3 spans 10 residues. Germline-derived CDR1 and CDR2 are GTSNPN and SVGIG (reference sequence). With 7 bases removed from V and 6 bases from J, the gap between germline ends came to 9 bases.

CDR3 sequence (DNA): TGTGCCAGCAGCTTAAACAGTTATAGCAATCAGCCCCAGCATTTT. It yields the protein CASSLNSYSNQPQHF. The chain couples TRBV7-2 to TRBJ1-5; D call uncertain. Germline lookup yields CDR1 SGHTA and CDR2 FQGNSA. The CDR3 has 15 residues. V was clipped by 2 bases and J by 0 bases, with 8 bases between them.

The rearrangement links TRBV4-1 to TRBJ1-2; 8 bases are a match to TRBD1. Germline lookup yields CDR1 MGHRA and CDR2 YSYEKL. The CDR3 sequence is 16 residues long. Unmatched junction bases numbered 6, after V lost 1 base and J lost 2 bases. As DNA, the CDR3 is TGCGCCAGCAGCCAAGTTCTCAGGGGGCCCAACTATGGCTACACCTTC. Translated: CASSQVLRGPNYGYTF.

This clone has a handful of counts. The rearrangement joins TRBV29-1 to TRBJ2-5, with 9 bases fitting TRBD1. After removal of 7 bases from V and 4 bases from J, the junction contained 4 bases not matched to a gene. The V gene's germline CDR1 is SQVTM and CDR2 ANQGSEA. The CDR3 runs 12 residues. DNA of the CDR3: TGCAGCGGGAGACAGGGGGGAGAGACCCAGTACTTC. This translates into CSGRQGGETQYF.

The chain couples TRBV19 to TRBJ1-1; the match to TRBD1 covers 8 bases. The germline gives CDR1 LNHDA, CDR2 SQIVND (reference sequence). The CDR3 runs to 14 residues. The J segment lost 3 bases and the V segment lost 8 bases, leaving 8 bases of the junction unmatched. The CDR3 is CASLRTGLYTEAFF. The CDR3 coding sequence is TGTGCCAGTCTAAGGACAGGGCTATACACTGAAGCTTTCTTT. The variable domain in full, with the rest retrieved from reference TRBV19 and TRBJ1-1, is DGGITQSPKYLFRKEGQNVTLSCEQNLNHDAMYWYRQDPGQGLRLIYYSQIVNDFQKGDIAEGYSVSREKKESFPLTVTSAQKNPTAFYLCASLRTGLYTEAFFGQGTRLTVV.

This chain uses TRBV7-3 with TRBJ2-2, with D possibly being TRBD1 (5 bases). This CDR3 has 13 amino acids. The germline gives CDR1 SGHTA, CDR2 FQGTGA. V lost 4 bases to trimming and J lost 6 bases, with 9 bases between them. The CDR3 bases are TGTGCCAGCAGCTCGGACACTCCCGGGGAGCTGTTTTTT. It codes for CASSSDTPGELFF.